This T cell receptor (beta chain) was captured by sequencing in a study of T cells in Graves' hyperthyroidism and ophthalmopathy. In germline, CDR1 is SQVTM, CDR2 ANQGSEA. V lost 5 bases and J lost 5, with 16 bases in between. This CDR3 spans 13 amino acids. It was RNA transcripts that yielded the amplified TCR beta CDR3 regions. Using the HTBI primer set, a first-round RT-PCR was run on the TCR CDR3. Each CDR3 protein gets one entry after TCRdb re-called the multiplex PCR reads with MiXCR. The data hold hundreds of thousands of distinct CDR3 sequences, with 35% to 45% observed a single time. General study results and limits: Researchers found most expanded thyroid clonotypes above 0.001 in blood as well.

This clonotype occurred many times. Antigen specificity is unknown. The material sequenced was blood. The sequence was collected from a man younger than 30 with Graves' hyperthyroidism. J is TRBJ2-7 and V is TRBV29-1; D possibly uses TRBD1 or TRBD2 (5 bases each). In nucleotides, the CDR3 is TGCAGCGTTACCGGGGCAGGGACGGACGAGCAGTACTTC. Residues: CSVTGAGTDEQYF.